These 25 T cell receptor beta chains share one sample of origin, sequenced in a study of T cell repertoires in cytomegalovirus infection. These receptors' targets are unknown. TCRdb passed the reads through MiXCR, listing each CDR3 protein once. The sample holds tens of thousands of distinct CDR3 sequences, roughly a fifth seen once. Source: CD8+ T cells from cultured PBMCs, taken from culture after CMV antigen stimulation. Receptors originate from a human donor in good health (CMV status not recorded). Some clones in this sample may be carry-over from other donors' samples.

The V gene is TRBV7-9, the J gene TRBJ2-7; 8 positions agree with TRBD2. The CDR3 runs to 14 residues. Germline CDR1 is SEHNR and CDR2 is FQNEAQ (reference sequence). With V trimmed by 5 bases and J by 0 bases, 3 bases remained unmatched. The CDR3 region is CASSPAGASYEQYF. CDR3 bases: TGTGCCAGCAGCCCAGCGGGAGCCTCCTACGAGCAGTACTTC.

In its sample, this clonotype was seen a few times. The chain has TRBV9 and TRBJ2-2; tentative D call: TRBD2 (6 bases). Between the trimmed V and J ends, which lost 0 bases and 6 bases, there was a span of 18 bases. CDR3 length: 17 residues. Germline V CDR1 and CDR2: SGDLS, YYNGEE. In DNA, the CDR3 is TGTGCCAGCAGCGTAGCGGGGGACCCCCGAGGGGCCGGGGAGCTGTTTTTT. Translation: CASSVAGDPRGAGELFF.

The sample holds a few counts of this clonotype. The CDR3 reads CASSLAQSGRGGHTDTQYF. In nucleotides, the CDR3 is TGTGCCAGCAGCTTAGCGCAGTCGGGCCGGGGGGGCCACACAGATACGCAGTATTTT. The chain combines TRBV7-8 with TRBJ2-3; 8 bases map to TRBD2. Unmatched junction bases numbered 13, after V lost 0 bases and J lost 2 bases. Germline V CDR1 and CDR2: SGHVS, FQNEAQ. This CDR3 has 19 residues.

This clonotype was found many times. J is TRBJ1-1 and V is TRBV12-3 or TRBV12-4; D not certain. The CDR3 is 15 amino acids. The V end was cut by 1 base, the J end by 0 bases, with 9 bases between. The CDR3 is CASSLEVRVNTEAFF. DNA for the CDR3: TGTGCCAGCAGTTTAGAGGTGAGGGTGAACACTGAAGCTTTCTTT.

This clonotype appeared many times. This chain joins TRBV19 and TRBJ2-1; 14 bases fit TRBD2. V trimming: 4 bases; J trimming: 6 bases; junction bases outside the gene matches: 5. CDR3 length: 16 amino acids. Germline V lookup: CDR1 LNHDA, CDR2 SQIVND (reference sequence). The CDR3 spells CASSSRGTSGSNEQFF. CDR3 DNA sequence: TGTGCCAGTAGTAGCCGCGGGACTAGCGGGAGCAATGAGCAGTTCTTC.

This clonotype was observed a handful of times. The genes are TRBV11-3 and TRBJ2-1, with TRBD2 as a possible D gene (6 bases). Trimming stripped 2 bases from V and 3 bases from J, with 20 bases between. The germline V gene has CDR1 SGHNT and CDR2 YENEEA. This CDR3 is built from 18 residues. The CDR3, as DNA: TGTGCCAGCAGCTTACGTTCCTATGGAGGGGAAAACTACAATGAGCAGTTCTTC. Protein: CASSLRSYGGENYNEQFF.

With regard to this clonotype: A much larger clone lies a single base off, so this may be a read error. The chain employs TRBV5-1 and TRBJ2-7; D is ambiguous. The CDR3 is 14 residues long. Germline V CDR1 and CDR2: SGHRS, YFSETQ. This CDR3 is CANSLGGDSYEQYF. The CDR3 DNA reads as TGCGCCAACAGCTTGGGCGGTGACTCCTACGAGCAGTACTTC.

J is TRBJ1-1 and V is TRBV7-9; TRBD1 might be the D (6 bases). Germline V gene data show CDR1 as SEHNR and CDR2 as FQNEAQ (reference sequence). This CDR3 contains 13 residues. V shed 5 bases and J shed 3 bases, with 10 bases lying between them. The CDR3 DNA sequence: TGTGCCAGCAGCCCTCCAGGGGACACTGAAGCTTTCTTT. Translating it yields CASSPPGDTEAFF. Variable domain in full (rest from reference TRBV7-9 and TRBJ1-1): DTGVSQNPRHKITKRGQNVTFRCDPISEHNRLYWYRQTLGQGPEFLTYFQNEAQLEKSRLLSDRFSAERPKGSFSTLEIQRTEQGDSAMYLCASSPPGDTEAFFGQGTRLTVV.

The CDR3: CASSSDRSTDTQYF. The CDR3 DNA sequence: TGTGCCAGCAGCTCGGACAGGTCCACAGATACGCAGTATTTT. The chain recombines TRBV7-9 with TRBJ2-3; TRBD1 matches 7 bases. The J segment lost 2 bases and the V segment lost 4 bases, leaving 3 bases of the junction unmatched. The CDR3 spans 14 residues. CDR1 and CDR2 from the germline V gene are SEHNR and FQNEAQ (reference sequence).

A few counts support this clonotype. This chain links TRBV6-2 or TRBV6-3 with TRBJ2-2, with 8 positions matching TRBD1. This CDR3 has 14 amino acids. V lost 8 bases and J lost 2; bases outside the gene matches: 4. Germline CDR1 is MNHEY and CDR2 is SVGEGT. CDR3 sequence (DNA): TGTGCCAGCCGACAGGGGACAAACACCGGGGAGCTGTTTTTT. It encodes CASRQGTNTGELFF.

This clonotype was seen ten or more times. The DNA for the CDR3 is TGTGCCAGCAGCTTAACCGGGGACGGCGCCGCTGAAGCTTTCTTT. This sequence encodes CASSLTGDGAAEAFF. The gene calls are TRBV11-2 and TRBJ1-1; maybe TRBD1 (5 bases). V lost 2 bases to trimming and J lost 6 bases, with 16 bases between them. Germline V lookup: CDR1 SGHAT, CDR2 FQNNGV. There are 15 residues in the CDR3.

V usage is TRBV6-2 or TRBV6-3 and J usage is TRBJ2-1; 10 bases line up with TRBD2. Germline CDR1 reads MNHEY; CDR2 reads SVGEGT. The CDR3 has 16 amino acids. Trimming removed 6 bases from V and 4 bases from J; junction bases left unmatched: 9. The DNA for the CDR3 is TGTGCCAGCAGCTCTAGCGGGGGTCCAGTATACAATGAGCAGTTCTTC. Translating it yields CASSSSGGPVYNEQFF.

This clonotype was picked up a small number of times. CDR3 DNA sequence: TGTGCCAGCAGCCAAGGACAGGGGGACACTGAAGCTTTCTTT. It codes for CASSQGQGDTEAFF. V gene TRBV6-5 combines with J gene TRBJ1-1, with 10 nucleotides matching TRBD1. Germline V CDR1 and CDR2: MNHEY, SVGAGI. The CDR3 runs to 14 residues. J gave up 3 bases and V 6 bases, and 4 bases lay outside the gene matches.

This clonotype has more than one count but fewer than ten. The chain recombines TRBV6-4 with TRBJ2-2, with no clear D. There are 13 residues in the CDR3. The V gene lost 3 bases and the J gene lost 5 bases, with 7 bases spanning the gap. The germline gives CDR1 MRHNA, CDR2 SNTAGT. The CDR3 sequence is CASSEPPTGELFF. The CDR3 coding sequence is TGTGCCAGCAGTGAACCCCCTACCGGGGAGCTGTTTTTT.

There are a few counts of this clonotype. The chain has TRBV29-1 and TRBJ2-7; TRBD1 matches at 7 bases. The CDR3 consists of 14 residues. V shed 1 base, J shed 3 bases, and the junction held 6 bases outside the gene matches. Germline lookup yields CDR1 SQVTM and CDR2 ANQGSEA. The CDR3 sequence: CSVEGDSTFYEQYF. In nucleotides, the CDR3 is TGCAGCGTTGAAGGGGACAGTACCTTCTACGAGCAGTACTTC.

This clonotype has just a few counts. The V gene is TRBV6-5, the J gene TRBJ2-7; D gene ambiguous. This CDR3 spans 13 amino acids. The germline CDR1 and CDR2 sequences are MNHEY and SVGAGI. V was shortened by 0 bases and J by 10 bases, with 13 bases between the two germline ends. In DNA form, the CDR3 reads TGTGCCAGCAGTTACTCGCAGGACCTCGATCAGTACTTC. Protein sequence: CASSYSQDLDQYF.

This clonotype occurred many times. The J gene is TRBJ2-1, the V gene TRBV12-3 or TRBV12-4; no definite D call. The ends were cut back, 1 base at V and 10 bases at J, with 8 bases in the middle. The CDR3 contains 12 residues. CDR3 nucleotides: TGTGCCAGCAGTTTAGTACCTCGGGAGCAGTTCTTC. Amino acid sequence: CASSLVPREQFF.

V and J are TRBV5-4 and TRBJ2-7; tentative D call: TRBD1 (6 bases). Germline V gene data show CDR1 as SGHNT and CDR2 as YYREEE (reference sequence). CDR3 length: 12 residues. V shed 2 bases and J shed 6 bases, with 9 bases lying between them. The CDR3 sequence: CASSFRGGEQYF. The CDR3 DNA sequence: TGTGCCAGCAGCTTCCGAGGGGGCGAGCAGTACTTC. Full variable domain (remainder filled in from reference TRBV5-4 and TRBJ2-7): ETGVTQSPTHLIKTRGQQVTLRCSSQSGHNTVSWYQQALGQGPQFIFQYYREEENGRGNFPPRFSGLQFPNYSSELNVNALELDDSALYLCASSFRGGEQYFGPGTRLTVT.

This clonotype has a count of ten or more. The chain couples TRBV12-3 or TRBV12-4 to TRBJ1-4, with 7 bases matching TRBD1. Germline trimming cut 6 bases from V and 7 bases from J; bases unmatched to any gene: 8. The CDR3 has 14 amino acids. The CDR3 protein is CASSLRDSGEKLFF. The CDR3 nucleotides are TGTGCCAGCAGCCTCCGGGACAGTGGTGAAAAACTGTTTTTT.

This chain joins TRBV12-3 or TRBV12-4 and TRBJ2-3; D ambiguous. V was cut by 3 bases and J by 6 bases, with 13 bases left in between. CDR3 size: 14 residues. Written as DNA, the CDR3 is TGTGCCAGCAGTTTTGCCCCCCCTCGGGATACGCAGTATTTT. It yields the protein CASSFAPPRDTQYF.

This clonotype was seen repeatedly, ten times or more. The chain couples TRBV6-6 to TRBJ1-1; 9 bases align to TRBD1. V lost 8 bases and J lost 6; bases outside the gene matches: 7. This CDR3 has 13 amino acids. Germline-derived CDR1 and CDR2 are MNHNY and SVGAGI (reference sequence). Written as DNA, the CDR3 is TGTGCCAGCGCATGGACAGGGGTACCTGAAGCTTTCTTT. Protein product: CASAWTGVPEAFF.

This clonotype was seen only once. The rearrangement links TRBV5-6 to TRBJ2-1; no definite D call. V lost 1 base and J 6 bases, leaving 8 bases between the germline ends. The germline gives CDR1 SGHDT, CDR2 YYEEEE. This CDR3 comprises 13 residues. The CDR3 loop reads CASSLTTRNEQFF. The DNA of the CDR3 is TGTGCCAGCAGCTTGACGACACGCAATGAGCAGTTCTTC.

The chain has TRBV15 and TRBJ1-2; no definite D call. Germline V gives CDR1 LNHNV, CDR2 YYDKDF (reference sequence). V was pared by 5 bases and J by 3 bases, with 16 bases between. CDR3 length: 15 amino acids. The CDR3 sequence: CATSPSVMYDYGYTF. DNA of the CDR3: TGTGCCACCAGCCCCTCGGTAATGTATGACTATGGCTACACCTTC.

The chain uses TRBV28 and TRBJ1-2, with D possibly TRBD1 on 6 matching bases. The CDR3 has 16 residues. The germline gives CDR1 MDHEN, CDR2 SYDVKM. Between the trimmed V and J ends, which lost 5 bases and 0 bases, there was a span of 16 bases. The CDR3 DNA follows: TGTGCCAGCAGTAAAGTTGGGACAATTGCTAACTATGGCTACACCTTC. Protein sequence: CASSKVGTIANYGYTF.

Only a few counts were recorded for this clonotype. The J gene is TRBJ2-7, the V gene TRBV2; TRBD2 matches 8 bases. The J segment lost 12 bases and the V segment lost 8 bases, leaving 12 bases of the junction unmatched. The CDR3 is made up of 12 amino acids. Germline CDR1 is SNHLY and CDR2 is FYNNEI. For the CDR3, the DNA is TGTGCCAGCTACTTCGGGGGGGACCAACGGTACTTC. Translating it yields CASYFGGDQRYF.